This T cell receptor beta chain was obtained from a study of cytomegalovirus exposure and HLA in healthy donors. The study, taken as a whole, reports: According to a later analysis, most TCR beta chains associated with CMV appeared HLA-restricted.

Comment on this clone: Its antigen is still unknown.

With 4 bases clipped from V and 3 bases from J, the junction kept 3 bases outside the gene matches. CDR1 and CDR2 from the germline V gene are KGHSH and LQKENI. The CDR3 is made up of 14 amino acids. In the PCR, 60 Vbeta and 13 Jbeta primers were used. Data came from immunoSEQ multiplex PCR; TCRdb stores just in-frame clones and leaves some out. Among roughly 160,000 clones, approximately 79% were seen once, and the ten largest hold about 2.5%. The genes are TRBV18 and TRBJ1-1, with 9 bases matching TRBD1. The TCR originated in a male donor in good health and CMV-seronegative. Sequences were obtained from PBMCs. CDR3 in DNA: TGTGCCAGCTCACTGGGACAGGGTGACACTGAAGCTTTCTTT. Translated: CASSLGQGDTEAFF.